The entry below gives a single T cell receptor beta chain sequence along with its context. This sample is drawn from a study of control samples from healthy donors and cancer patients. Method: immunoSEQ multiplex PCR; TCRdb's copy keeps in-frame clones and lacks some. This sample has around 150,000 clones, with 96% found just once. Germline V lookup: CDR1 SGHAT, CDR2 FQNNGV. Trimming cost V 5 bases and J 9 bases; bases outside gene matches: 12. The CDR3 spans 15 residues. This receptor was obtained from a young woman in good health. The specimen sequenced was blood. The gene calls are TRBV11-2 and TRBJ2-7; 11 nucleotides agree with TRBD2. CDR3 residues: CASSRLAGPPGGQYF. The CDR3 DNA reads as TGTGCCAGCAGCCGACTAGCGGGACCCCCCGGAGGGCAGTACTTC. Full variable domain (remainder filled in from reference TRBV11-2 and TRBJ2-7): EAGVAQSPRYKIIEKRQSVAFWCNPISGHATLYWYQQILGQGPKLLIQFQNNGVVDDSQLPKDRFSAERLKGVDSTLKIQPAKLEDSAVYLCASSRLAGPPGGQYFGPGTRLTVT.